One and the same sample provided the 31 T cell receptor beta chains below, sequenced in a study of blood T cell repertoires in COVID-19. Method: immunoSEQ multiplex PCR; TCRdb's copy keeps in-frame clones and lacks some. The table records around 250,000 clones, 91% of them present only once. Sequencing input: PBMCs or T cells enriched from blood (not recorded which). These receptors all come from a human donor in a cohort exposed to, infected with or recovered from COVID-19 (not recorded which). The donor label of this sample is uncertain.

The chain couples TRBV19 to TRBJ2-1, with 8 nucleotides matching TRBD2. The germline V gene has CDR1 LNHDA and CDR2 SQIVND (reference sequence). Losses at the gene ends were 5 bases for V and 6 bases for J; bases not matched to a gene: 6. CDR3 length: 14 residues. The CDR3 DNA is TGTGCCAGTAGTGTTAGCGGGGCCGTCAATGAGCAGTTCTTC. It yields the protein CASSVSGAVNEQFF.

This chain connects TRBV30 to TRBJ2-5; 11 positions match TRBD2. This CDR3 is 16 amino acids long. V lost 2 bases, J lost 3 bases, and 8 bases stayed unmatched. Germline V gives CDR1 GTSNPN, CDR2 SVGIG (reference sequence). Here the CDR3 DNA reads TGTGCCTGGAGTCTTTGGGTAGCGGGGGGGAAAGAGACCCAGTACTTC. This encodes CAWSLWVAGGKETQYF.

The chain recombines TRBV9 with TRBJ2-7; 10 bases agree with TRBD2. V lost 0 bases to trimming and J lost 2 bases; unmatched junction nucleotides: 2. The length of the CDR3 is 15 residues. Germline V CDR1 and CDR2: SGDLS, YYNGEE. As DNA, the CDR3 is TGTGCCAGCAGCGTAGGGAGCGGGGGGGCCTACGAGCAGTACTTC. Amino acids: CASSVGSGGAYEQYF.

This chain links TRBV7-2 with TRBJ2-7, with 8 bases aligning to TRBD2. Trimming cost V 5 bases and J 0 bases; bases outside gene matches: 3. The CDR3 loop spans 14 amino acids. Germline values: CDR1 SGHTA, CDR2 FQGNSA. The CDR3 region has the DNA TGTGCCAGCAGCGGCGGGGGGAGCTCCTACGAGCAGTACTTC. It specifies CASSGGGSSYEQYF. Variable domain in full (rest from reference TRBV7-2 and TRBJ2-7): GAGVSQSPSNKVTEKGKDVELRCDPISGHTALYWYRQSLGQGLEFLIYFQGNSAPDKSGLPSDRFSAERTGGSVSTLTIQRTQQEDSAVYLCASSGGGSSYEQYFGPGTRLTVT.

This clone was seen at least ten times. The chain links TRBV4-1 to TRBJ1-2; 7 bases match TRBD1. Germline V CDR1 and CDR2: MGHRA, YSYEKL. The CDR3 has 16 amino acids. V shed 4 bases and J 2 bases; nucleotides not matched to a gene: 10. The CDR3 sequence is CASSPIGRGSNYGYTF. Written as DNA, the CDR3 is TGCGCCAGCAGCCCGATTGGCAGGGGGTCGAACTATGGCTACACCTTC.

The sample holds a few counts of this clone. The chain combines TRBV7-9 with TRBJ1-3, with a tentative D call TRBD1 (6 bases). CDR3 length equals 14 residues. Germline lookup yields CDR1 SEHNR and CDR2 FQNEAQ (reference sequence). Trimming took 5 bases from V and 4 from J, leaving 12 bases between them. CDR3 in DNA: TGTGCCAGCAGCGCAGGGGTGGAAGGAAACACCATATATTTT. Translation gives CASSAGVEGNTIYF.

This clone was seen a few times. The chain employs TRBV21-1 and TRBJ2-5; the table names TRBD2, a call not compared with the DNA. TRBV21-1 constitutes a pseudogene. The CDR3 has 13 amino acids. The CDR3 coding sequence is TGTGCCAGCAGCAAGAGGTACCAAGAGACCCAGTACTTC. Its translation: CASSKRYQETQYF.

This chain links TRBV10-3 with TRBJ1-1; D is unresolved. V was cut by 10 bases and J by 1 base, with 10 bases left in between. The CDR3 covers 12 residues. Germline CDR1 and CDR2: ENHRY and SYGVKD. CDR3 loop: CASRVGNTEAFF. Here the CDR3 DNA reads TGTGCCAGCCGGGTTGGGAACACTGAAGCTTTCTTT.

The chain employs TRBV11-2 and TRBJ1-3; 8 positions match TRBD1. Per germline, CDR1 SGHAT and CDR2 FQNNGV. Unmatched junction bases numbered 19, after V lost 4 bases and J lost 5 bases. The CDR3 runs 19 residues. The CDR3 coding sequence is TGTGCCAGCAGCTCGGTCAGGGGACAGGAAGCTTCCAGCAGAAACACCATATATTTT. Its protein product is CASSSVRGQEASSRNTIYF.

The CDR3 DNA sequence: TGCGCCAGCAGCCCACCGGGGAGGGCAGGGAGCAATCAGCCCCAGCATTTT. Translating it yields CASSPPGRAGSNQPQHF. This chain uses TRBV5-1 with TRBJ1-5; a possible D gene is TRBD1 (5 bases). This CDR3 spans 17 amino acids. Between the trimmed V and J ends, which lost 4 bases and 1 base, there was a span of 18 bases. The germline CDR1 and CDR2 sequences are SGHRS and YFSETQ. The full variable domain, its missing parts supplied by reference TRBV5-1 and TRBJ1-5, is KAGVTQTPRYLIKTRGQQVTLSCSPISGHRSVSWYQQTPGQGLQFLFEYFSETQRNKGNFPGRFSGRQFSNSRSEMNVSTLELGDSALYLCASSPPGRAGSNQPQHFGDGTRLSIL.

This chain joins TRBV5-6 and TRBJ1-1, with a tentative D call TRBD1 (6 bases). This CDR3 has 16 amino acids. V lost 1 base and J lost 0, with 13 bases in between. The V gene's germline CDR1 is SGHDT and CDR2 YYEEEE. This CDR3 reads CASSLRRDNMNTEAFF. As DNA, the CDR3 is TGTGCCAGCAGCTTGCGACGGGACAATATGAACACTGAAGCTTTCTTT. The full variable domain, its missing parts supplied by reference TRBV5-6 and TRBJ1-1, is DAGVTQSPTHLIKTRGQQVTLRCSPKSGHDTVSWYQQALGQGPQFIFQYYEEEERQRGNFPDRFSGHQFPNYSSELNVNALLLGDSALYLCASSLRRDNMNTEAFFGQGTRLTVV.

J is TRBJ2-2 and V is TRBV4-1, with 7 bases fitting TRBD1. V was clipped by 7 bases and J by 6 bases; unmatched bases: 2. Germline V gene data show CDR1 as MGHRA and CDR2 as YSYEKL. The CDR3 extends over 12 amino acids. In DNA, the CDR3 is TGCGCCAGCAAGGGGGCGTCCGGGGAGCTGTTTTTT. Encoded protein: CASKGASGELFF.

This clone has just one count. V usage is TRBV20-1 and J usage is TRBJ1-2; 7 bases are shared with TRBD1. There are 15 residues in the CDR3. From germline, CDR1 is DFQATT and CDR2 SNEGSKA (reference sequence). Trimming took 3 bases from V and 2 from J; bases not matched to a gene: 9. The CDR3, as DNA: TGCAGTGCTAGTAGGCCTAGGGGGCGGAACTATGGCTACACCTTC. It is translated as CSASRPRGRNYGYTF.

CDR3 in DNA: TGTGCCAGCTCCAAGAGGGCTAGCGGGATAATGCACGAGCAGTACTTC. It yields the protein CASSKRASGIMHEQYF. This chain uses TRBV9 with TRBJ2-7, with 9 bases matching TRBD2. The V gene's germline CDR1 is SGDLS and CDR2 YYNGEE. The CDR3 loop spans 16 amino acids. V lost 7 bases, J lost 5 bases, and 16 bases stayed unmatched. The entire variable domain, with the rest obtained from reference TRBV9 and TRBJ2-7, is as follows: DSGVTQTPKHLITATGQRVTLRCSPRSGDLSVYWYQQSLDQGLQFLIQYYNGEERAKGNILERFSAQQFPDLHSELNLSSLELGDSALYFCASSKRASGIMHEQYFGPGTRLTVT.

The rearrangement joins TRBV30 to TRBJ2-3, with 9 bases that match TRBD2. This CDR3 is built from 16 residues. The germline gives CDR1 GTSNPN, CDR2 SVGIG (reference sequence). V lost 2 bases and J lost 2; bases outside the gene matches: 8. The CDR3: CAWSKGLAGSTDTQYF. CDR3 bases: TGTGCCTGGAGTAAAGGCCTAGCGGGGTCCACAGATACGCAGTATTTT.

The chain combines TRBV11-2 with TRBJ2-5, with TRBD2 matching over 14 bases. The germline V gene has CDR1 SGHAT and CDR2 FQNNGV. Trimming at V came to 4 bases and at J to 2 bases, leaving 9 bases not matched to a gene. This CDR3 is built from 18 residues. The CDR3, as DNA: TGTGCCAGCAGCTCCTACGGGACTAGCGGGGGAAGACAAGAGACCCAGTACTTC. This codes for CASSSYGTSGGRQETQYF.

This clone showed up just a few times. The J gene is TRBJ1-3, the V gene TRBV11-2; the D gene is possibly TRBD1 (5 bases). Germline V gene data show CDR1 as SGHAT and CDR2 as FQNNGV. The CDR3 is 15 amino acids. Trimming removed 5 bases at V and 8 bases at J, with 19 bases between. In DNA form, the CDR3 reads TGTGCCAGCAGCCTTTTGGGACTACGAGAAGACACCATATATTTT. As protein: CASSLLGLREDTIYF. Together with reference TRBV11-2 and TRBJ1-3, the CDR3 gives the full variable domain: EAGVAQSPRYKIIEKRQSVAFWCNPISGHATLYWYQQILGQGPKLLIQFQNNGVVDDSQLPKDRFSAERLKGVDSTLKIQPAKLEDSAVYLCASSLLGLREDTIYFGEGSWLTVV.

The V call is TRBV15, the J call TRBJ1-2, with a weak D call TRBD1 (5 bases). Looked up from germline, CDR1 is LNHNV and CDR2 is YYDKDF (reference sequence). CDR3 length: 16 residues. The V gene lost 2 bases and the J gene lost 4 bases, with 17 bases spanning the gap. The chain's CDR3 is CATSRPNGGLIYGYTF. Here the CDR3 DNA reads TGTGCCACCAGCAGACCCAACGGGGGACTGATCTATGGCTACACCTTC.

In DNA form, the CDR3 reads TGTGCCAGCAGCCTTGGACAGGGCAGGCAGCCCCAGCATTTT. Translated: CASSLGQGRQPQHF. This chain links TRBV6-5 with TRBJ1-5, with TRBD1 matching 8 bases. The germline V gene encodes CDR1 MNHEY and CDR2 SVGAGI. The CDR3 is 14 amino acids. Unmatched junction bases numbered 8, after V lost 6 bases and J lost 7 bases.

V is TRBV6-5 and J is TRBJ1-5; no firm D call. Between the trimmed V and J ends, which lost 0 bases and 6 bases, there was a span of 9 bases. Germline loops: CDR1 MNHEY, CDR2 SVGAGI. The CDR3 runs to 14 residues. The CDR3 is CASSYSMEAQPQHF. The DNA for the CDR3 is TGTGCCAGCAGTTACTCGATGGAGGCTCAGCCCCAGCATTTT.

This clone was detected a few times. CDR3 coding DNA: TGTGCCTGGAGTTGGGGGGGCACTGAAGCTTTCTTT. It encodes CAWSWGGTEAFF. V gene TRBV30 combines with J gene TRBJ1-1, with D maybe TRBD1 (5 bases). The CDR3 has 12 amino acids. Germline V gene data show CDR1 as GTSNPN and CDR2 as SVGIG (reference sequence). The V and J ends lost 2 bases and 4 bases respectively, with 8 bases between them.

The rearrangement links TRBV27 to TRBJ1-1; possible D gene TRBD1, 5 bases. Germline V gives CDR1 MNHEY, CDR2 SMNVEV (reference sequence). CDR3 length: 16 amino acids. V was trimmed by 2 bases and J by 1 base, leaving 14 bases between them. CDR3: CASSLRPLGGNTEAFF. CDR3 DNA: TGTGCCAGCAGTTTACGCCCACTCGGGGGGAACACTGAAGCTTTCTTT.

This clone was seen only once. The chain links TRBV6-5 to TRBJ2-7, with TRBD1 as a possible D gene (5 bases). The V end lost 7 bases, the J end lost 3 bases, and 10 bases lay between the germline ends. This CDR3 comprises 12 residues. The V gene's germline CDR1 is MNHEY and CDR2 SVGAGI. The CDR3 reads CASTLDNYEQYF. The CDR3, as DNA: TGTGCCAGCACCCTGGACAACTACGAGCAGTACTTC.

This chain connects TRBV7-9 to TRBJ2-7; D ambiguous. This CDR3 contains 16 residues. V was pared by 5 bases and J by 0 bases, with 17 bases between. CDR1 and CDR2 (germline): SEHNR, FQNEAQ (reference sequence). CDR3 amino acids: CASSVLRAMSSYEQYF. CDR3 DNA sequence: TGTGCCAGCAGCGTTTTGAGAGCCATGAGCTCCTACGAGCAGTACTTC.

The sample holds a few counts of this clone. The chain joins TRBV10-3 to TRBJ2-1; 12 nucleotides agree with TRBD2. This CDR3 region has 15 residues. The J segment lost 7 bases and the V segment lost 5 bases, leaving 6 bases of the junction unmatched. Per germline, CDR1 ENHRY and CDR2 SYGVKD. CDR3 protein: CAISLTSGGPNEQFF. CDR3 nucleotide sequence: TGTGCCATCAGTTTGACTAGCGGGGGCCCAAATGAGCAGTTCTTC.

V usage is TRBV3-1 (or the pseudogene TRBV3-2) and J usage is TRBJ2-7; D may be TRBD1 (6 bases). The V gene lost 1 base and the J gene lost 6 bases, with 16 bases spanning the gap. The germline V gene encodes CDR1 LGHDT and CDR2 YNNKEL (reference sequence). The CDR3 runs to 15 residues. CDR3 residues: CASSQVLPTGPEQYF. For the CDR3, the DNA is TGTGCCAGCAGCCAAGTTTTGCCGACAGGTCCCGAGCAGTACTTC.

The chain carries TRBV12-5 and TRBJ1-5; TRBD1 might be the D (5 bases). CDR3 size: 15 residues. The germline CDR1 and CDR2 sequences are LGHNT and FRNRAP. V lost 6 bases, J lost 6 bases, and 18 bases lay in between. The CDR3 reads CASGPGRVEGQPQHF. In DNA, the CDR3 is TGTGCTAGTGGCCCCGGCAGGGTGGAGGGTCAGCCCCAGCATTTT. Drawing the rest from reference TRBV12-5 and TRBJ1-5, the complete variable domain is DARVTQTPRHKVTEMGQEVTMRCQPILGHNTVFWYRQTMMQGLELLAYFRNRAPLDDSGMPKDRFSAEMPDATLATLKIQPSEPRDSAVYFCASGPGRVEGQPQHFGDGTRLSIL.

The chain links TRBV7-6 to TRBJ2-1, with 8 bases matching TRBD1. The germline V gene has CDR1 SGHVS and CDR2 FNYEAQ. This CDR3 region has 15 residues. The V and J ends lost 4 bases and 1 base, in that order; junction bases with no gene match: 3. CDR3 sequence: CASSYDRGSYNEQFF. CDR3 sequence (DNA): TGTGCCAGCAGCTATGACAGGGGATCCTACAATGAGCAGTTCTTC. Filled out from reference TRBV7-6 and TRBJ2-1, the complete variable domain reads GAGVSQSPRYKVTKRGQDVALRCDPISGHVSLYWYRQALGQGPEFLTYFNYEAQQDKSGLPNDRFSAERPEGSISTLTIQRTEQRDSAMYRCASSYDRGSYNEQFFGPGTRLTVL.

The chain links TRBV7-2 to TRBJ2-1, with 12 positions matching TRBD2. Germline trimming cut 5 bases from V and 6 bases from J; bases unmatched to any gene: 8. The CDR3 has 16 residues. Germline V gene sequence: CDR1 SGHTA, CDR2 FQGNSA. Here the CDR3 reads CASSLYPSGGANEQFF. The CDR3 nucleotides read TGTGCCAGCAGCCTCTATCCTAGCGGGGGGGCCAATGAGCAGTTCTTC.

V and J are TRBV18 and TRBJ2-4; maybe TRBD2 (5 bases). V lost 3 bases and J 1 base, leaving 10 bases between the germline ends. The CDR3 covers 15 residues. Germline V gene lookup returns CDR1 KGHSH and CDR2 LQKENI. The CDR3 DNA reads as TGTGCCAGCTCACCCCTTGGGGAGGCCAAAAACATTCAGTACTTC. Its translation: CASSPLGEAKNIQYF.

The chain recombines TRBV9 with TRBJ2-1; 13 nucleotides agree with TRBD2. This CDR3 has 15 amino acids. V lost 0 bases and J lost 8; bases outside the gene matches: 2. CDR1 is SGDLS, CDR2 YYNGEE, per germline. The CDR3 reads CASSVGTSGGDEQFF. The CDR3 nucleotides read TGTGCCAGCAGCGTAGGGACTAGCGGGGGTGATGAGCAGTTCTTC.